This TCR beta chain was captured in a study of cytomegalovirus exposure and HLA in healthy donors. Study-level points and caveats: When presence/absence was analysed, sequencing depth was taken to be roughly uniform across donors. Serostatus for CMV was the only available immune exposure information. Most subjects had HLA-A and HLA-B alleles reportedly predicted accurately by TCR beta sequences. In a later analysis, TCR beta V- and J-gene trimming showed a link to a missense DCLRE1C variant.

The PCR had 60 Vbeta and 13 Jbeta primers. Data came from immunoSEQ multiplex PCR; TCRdb stores just in-frame clones and leaves some out. The profile shows more than 95,000 clones, roughly 85% of them singletons. As for this clone: The antigen is unknown.

J was trimmed by 6 bases and V by 2 bases; bases with no gene match: 11. The CDR3 has 15 amino acids. Germline V gives CDR1 SGHNT, CDR2 YYREEE (reference sequence). Sequencing input: PBMCs. This receptor was taken from a man aged 55 to 70 in good health and CMV-seropositive. The genes are TRBV5-4 and TRBJ2-7; TRBD1 agrees at 7 bases. The CDR3 loop is CASSFKSQGEFEQYF. The CDR3 nucleotides are TGTGCCAGCAGCTTCAAGTCCCAGGGGGAGTTCGAGCAGTACTTC.